A selection of T cell receptor beta chains follows, all from one sample in a study of cytomegalovirus exposure and HLA in healthy donors. The repertoire was sequenced with immunoSEQ multiplex PCR; TCRdb's copy has only in-frame clones and lacks some. The table has roughly 150,000 clones, approximately 80% seen once. The sequencing sample was made of PBMCs. These receptors came from a male donor in good health and CMV-seronegative. CDR3s include the opening cysteine and the closing phenylalanine or tryptophan. The order of the fields is CDR3 DNA, CDR3 protein, clone size, J gene, D gene, V gene. D genes are given only for firm matches. The size of a clone is reported for some rows only, either as once, few or many, or as a class for expanded clones.

TGTGCCAGCAGCCCCCAGCAGGGTCAACGGAATTCACCCCTCCACTTT	CASSPQQGQRNSPLHF	-	TRBJ1-6	-	TRBV7-2
TGCGCCAGCAGTTCCGGACTAGCGGGGTACGATACGCAGTATTTT	CASSSGLAGYDTQYF	-	TRBJ2-3	TRBD2	TRBV5-1
TGCGCCAGCAGCTTGGTGGGGGGTTCCTACGAGCAGTACTTC	CASSLVGGSYEQYF	-	TRBJ2-7	-	TRBV5-1
TGTGCCAGCAGCTTCGACCGGGACACCGGGGAGCTGTTTTTT	CASSFDRDTGELFF	few	TRBJ2-2	-	TRBV7-2
TGTGCCAGCTCACCACCGTGGGGGGGCGCCACAGATACGCAGTATTTT	CASSPPWGGATDTQYF	-	TRBJ2-3	-	TRBV18
TGTGCCATCAGTAGGACAGGGGAGGCCGGAAACACCATATATTTT	CAISRTGEAGNTIYF	few	TRBJ1-3	TRBD1	TRBV10-3
TGTGCCAGCAGCTTAGGGGCAGGCCCTAACACTGAAGCTTTCTTT	CASSLGAGPNTEAFF	-	TRBJ1-1	-	TRBV11-2
TGTGCCAGCAGCACTAGCAGGGACGCTAGCTCCTACGAGCAGTACTTC	CASSTSRDASSYEQYF	few	TRBJ2-7	-	TRBV9
TGTGCCAGCAGTTACTCGGACTATAGCAATCAGCCCCAGCATTTT	CASSYSDYSNQPQHF	-	TRBJ1-5	-	TRBV6-5
TGTGCCAGCAGCTTGGAGCCGACAGGGGGCGGATATGAGCAGTTCTTC	CASSLEPTGGGYEQFF	-	TRBJ2-1	TRBD1	TRBV5-4
TGTGCCAGCAGCCTTTTCGTGGCGGGGGAAGTCGCAGATACGCAGTATTTT	CASSLFVAGEVADTQYF	-	TRBJ2-3	TRBD2	TRBV7-2
TGCGCCAGCAGCTTGTCAGGGACAGCCTCCTACGAGCAGTACTTC	CASSLSGTASYEQYF	-	TRBJ2-7	TRBD1	TRBV5-1
TGTGCCAGCATATACTCCAGGGGGCGCACCTATGGCTACACCTTC	CASIYSRGRTYGYTF	-	TRBJ1-2	TRBD1	TRBV28